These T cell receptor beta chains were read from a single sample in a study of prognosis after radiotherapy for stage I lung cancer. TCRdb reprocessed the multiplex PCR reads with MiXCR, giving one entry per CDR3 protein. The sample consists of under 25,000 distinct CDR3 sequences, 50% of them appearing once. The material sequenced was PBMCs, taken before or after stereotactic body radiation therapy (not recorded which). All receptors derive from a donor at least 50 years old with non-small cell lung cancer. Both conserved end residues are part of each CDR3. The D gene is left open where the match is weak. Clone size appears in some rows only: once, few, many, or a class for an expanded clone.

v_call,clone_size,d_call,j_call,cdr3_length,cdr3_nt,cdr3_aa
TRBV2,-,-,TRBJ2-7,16,TGTGCCAGCAGTGAAGCGCGAATAGCGGACTCCTACGAGCAGTACTTC,CASSEARIADSYEQYF
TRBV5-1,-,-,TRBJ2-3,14,TGCGCCAGCAGCTTGGGATTCGACACAGATACGCAGTATTTT,CASSLGFDTDTQYF
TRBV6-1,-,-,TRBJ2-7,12,TGTGCCAGCACCGAACAGTGGTGGGAGCATTACTTC,CASTEQWWEHYF
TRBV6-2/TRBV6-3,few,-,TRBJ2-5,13,TGTGCCAGCAGTTCCCCCCCCCCAGAGACCCAGTACTTC,CASSSPPPETQYF
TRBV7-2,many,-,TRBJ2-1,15,TGTGCCAGCAGCTTAGAAAGTAGCTCCTACAATGAGCAGTTCTTC,CASSLESSSYNEQFF
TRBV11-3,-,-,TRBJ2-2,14,TGTGCCAGCAGCTTAGGAGGAAACACCGGGGAGCTGTTTTTT,CASSLGGNTGELFF
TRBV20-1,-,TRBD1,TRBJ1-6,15,TGCAGTGCTAGAGTAGAAGGGACAGGGGTCTCACCCCTCCACTTT,CSARVEGTGVSPLHF
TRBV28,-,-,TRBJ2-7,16,TGTGCCAGCAGTCCCGGAGGGGGCGGGGGAATATACGAGAAGTACTTC,CASSPGGGGGIYEKYF
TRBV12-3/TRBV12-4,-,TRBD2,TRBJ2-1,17,TGTGCCAGCAGTCCATCCTCCGGGACTACAGTCGGTCTCGAGCAGTTCTTC,CASSPSSGTTVGLEQFF
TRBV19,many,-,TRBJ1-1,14,TGTGCCAGTAGTCTATCTGGGGGGATGAGAGAAGCTTTCTTT,CASSLSGGMREAFF
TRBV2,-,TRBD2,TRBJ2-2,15,TGTGCCAGCAGAGAATTGGCGGGAGAATCCGGGGAGCTGTTTTTT,CASRELAGESGELFF
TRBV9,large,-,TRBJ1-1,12,TGTGCCAGCAGCCCGGTTCAGGGATGGGCTTTCTTT,CASSPVQGWAFF
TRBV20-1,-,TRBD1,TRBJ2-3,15,TGCAGTGCTAGCCAGGGGGAGTCTAGCACAGATACGCAGTATTTT,CSASQGESSTDTQYF
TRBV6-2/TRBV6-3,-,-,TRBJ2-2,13,TGTGCCAGCAGTGACCTTGACACCGGGGAGCTGTTTTTT,CASSDLDTGELFF
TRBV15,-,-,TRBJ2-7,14,TGTGCCACCAGTCCTGGCGGGTACAATGGGGAGCAGTACTTC,CATSPGGYNGEQYF
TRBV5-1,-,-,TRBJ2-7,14,TGCGCCAGCAGCTTGAGCGGAGGGTCCTACGAGCAGTACTTC,CASSLSGGSYEQYF
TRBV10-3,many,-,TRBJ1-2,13,TGTGCCATCAGCGGAAAGGGCCCTTATGGCTACACCTTC,CAISGKGPYGYTF
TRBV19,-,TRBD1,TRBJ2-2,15,TGTGCCAGTACCAGCAGGACAGGGGGTGGCGGGGAGCTGTTTTTT,CASTSRTGGGGELFF
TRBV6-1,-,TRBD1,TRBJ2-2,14,TGTGCCAGCAGTGAGGTCAGGGGGATCTGGGAGCTGTTTTTT,CASSEVRGIWELFF
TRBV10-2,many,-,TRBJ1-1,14,TGCGCCAGCAGTGTTGTAATGGAGAACACTGAAGCTTTCTTT,CASSVVMENTEAFF
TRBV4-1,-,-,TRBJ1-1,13,TGCGCCAGCAGCCAAGCACGGGCCACTGAAGCTTTCTTT,CASSQARATEAFF
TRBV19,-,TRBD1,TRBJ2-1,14,TGTGCCAGTGGTGGTAGGGACAGGGACAATGAGCAGTTCTTC,CASGGRDRDNEQFF
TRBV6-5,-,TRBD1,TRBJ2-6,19,TGTGCCAGCAGTTCTTTACAGGGGGGTGACCTCTCTGTGGCCAACGTCCTGACTTTC,CASSSLQGGDLSVANVLTF
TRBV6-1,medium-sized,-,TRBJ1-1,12,TGTGCCAGCGGGGGAGTTGGAACTGAAGCTTTCTTT,CASGGVGTEAFF
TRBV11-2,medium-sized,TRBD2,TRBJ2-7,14,TGTGCCAGTAGCTTCGCGGGAGCTCTCTACGAGCAGTACTTC,CASSFAGALYEQYF
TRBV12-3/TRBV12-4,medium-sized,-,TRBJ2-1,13,TGTGCCAGCAGTTTGTACACCGACAATGAGCAGTTCTTC,CASSLYTDNEQFF
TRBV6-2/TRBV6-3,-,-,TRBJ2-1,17,TGTGCCAGCAGAGACCATGTCGTGGGAAGGTACTACAATGAGCAGTTCTTC,CASRDHVVGRYYNEQFF
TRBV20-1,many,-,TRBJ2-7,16,TGCAGTGCTAGAGAAATACCGGGACTCCAAGCCTACGAGCAGTACTTC,CSAREIPGLQAYEQYF
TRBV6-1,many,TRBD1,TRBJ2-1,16,TGTGCCAGCCATTCCCGGAACCGGGACAGAAACAATGAGCAGTTCTTC,CASHSRNRDRNNEQFF
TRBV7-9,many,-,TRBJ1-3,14,TGTGCCAGCAGCGGACGTAGATCTGGAAACACCATATATTTT,CASSGRRSGNTIYF
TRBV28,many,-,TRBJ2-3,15,TGTGCCAGCAGTTCACCCCCCGAGCTCACAGATACGCAGTATTTT,CASSSPPELTDTQYF